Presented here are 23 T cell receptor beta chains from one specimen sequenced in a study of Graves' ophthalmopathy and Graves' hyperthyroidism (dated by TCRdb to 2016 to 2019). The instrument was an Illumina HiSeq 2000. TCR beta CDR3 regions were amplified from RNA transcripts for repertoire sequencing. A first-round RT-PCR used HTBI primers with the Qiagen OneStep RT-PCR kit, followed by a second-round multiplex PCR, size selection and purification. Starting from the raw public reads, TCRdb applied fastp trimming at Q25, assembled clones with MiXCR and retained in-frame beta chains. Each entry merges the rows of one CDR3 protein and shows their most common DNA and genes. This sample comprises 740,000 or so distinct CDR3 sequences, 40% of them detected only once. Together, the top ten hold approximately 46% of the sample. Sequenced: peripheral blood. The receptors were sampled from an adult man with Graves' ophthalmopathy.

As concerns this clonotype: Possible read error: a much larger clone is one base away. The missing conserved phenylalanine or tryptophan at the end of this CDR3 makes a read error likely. The CDR3 sequence is CASFGPGSPLHL. CDR3 nucleotide sequence: TGTGCCAGCTTTGGTCCAGGATCACCCCTCCACCTT. The chain recombines TRBV6-4 with TRBJ1-6; no firm D call. In germline, CDR1 is MRHNA, CDR2 SNTAGT. V shed 8 bases and J shed 10 bases, with 12 bases lying between them. CDR3 length: 12 residues.

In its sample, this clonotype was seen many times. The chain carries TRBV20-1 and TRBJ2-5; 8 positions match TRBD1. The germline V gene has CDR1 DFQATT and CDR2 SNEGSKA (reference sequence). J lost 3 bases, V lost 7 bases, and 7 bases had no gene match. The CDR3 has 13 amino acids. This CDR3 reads CSGRGQVKETQYF. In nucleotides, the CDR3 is TGCAGTGGGAGGGGACAGGTGAAAGAGACCCAGTACTTC.

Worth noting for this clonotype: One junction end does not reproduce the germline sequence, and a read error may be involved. The CDR3 sequence is CASSYGRWYGYTF. CDR3 DNA: TGTGCCAGCAGTTACGGCAGGTGGTATGGCTACACCTTC. The gene calls are TRBV10-3 and TRBJ1-2, with D unresolved. This CDR3 spans 13 amino acids. In germline, CDR1 is ENHRY, CDR2 SYGVKD.

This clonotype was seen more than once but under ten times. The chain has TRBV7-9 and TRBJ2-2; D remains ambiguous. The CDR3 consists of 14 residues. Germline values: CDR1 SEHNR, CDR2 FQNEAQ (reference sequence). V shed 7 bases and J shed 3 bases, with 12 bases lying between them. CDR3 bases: TGTGCCAGCACCGTAGTACCCTACACCGGGGAGCTGTTTTTT. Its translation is CASTVVPYTGELFF.

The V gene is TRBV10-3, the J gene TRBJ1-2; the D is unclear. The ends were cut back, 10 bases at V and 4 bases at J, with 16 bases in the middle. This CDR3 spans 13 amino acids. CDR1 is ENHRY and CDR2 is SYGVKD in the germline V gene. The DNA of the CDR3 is TGTGCCAGCTCCTCTTACTCAGCCTATGGCTACACCTTC. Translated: CASSSYSAYGYTF.

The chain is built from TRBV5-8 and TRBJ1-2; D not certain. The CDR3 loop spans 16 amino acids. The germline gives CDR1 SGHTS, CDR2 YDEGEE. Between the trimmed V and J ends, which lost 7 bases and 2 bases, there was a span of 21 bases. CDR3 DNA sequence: TGTGCCAGCCGTTTGGAGGCAGCCGAAAGAAACTATGGCTACACCTTC. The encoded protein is CASRLEAAERNYGYTF.

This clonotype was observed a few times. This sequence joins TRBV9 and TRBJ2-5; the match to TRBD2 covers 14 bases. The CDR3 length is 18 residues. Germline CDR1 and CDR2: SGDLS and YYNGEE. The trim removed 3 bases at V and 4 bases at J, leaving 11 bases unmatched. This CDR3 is CASSAGLAGGAGPETQYF. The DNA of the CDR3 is TGTGCCAGCAGCGCCGGACTAGCGGGAGGCGCTGGTCCAGAGACCCAGTACTTC.

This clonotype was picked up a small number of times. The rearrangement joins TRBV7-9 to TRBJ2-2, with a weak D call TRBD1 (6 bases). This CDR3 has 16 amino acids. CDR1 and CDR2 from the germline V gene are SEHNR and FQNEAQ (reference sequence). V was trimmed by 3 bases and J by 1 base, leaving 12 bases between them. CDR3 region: CASSFPPQGNTGELFF. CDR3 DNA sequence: TGTGCCAGCAGCTTTCCGCCACAGGGGAACACCGGGGAGCTGTTTTTT.

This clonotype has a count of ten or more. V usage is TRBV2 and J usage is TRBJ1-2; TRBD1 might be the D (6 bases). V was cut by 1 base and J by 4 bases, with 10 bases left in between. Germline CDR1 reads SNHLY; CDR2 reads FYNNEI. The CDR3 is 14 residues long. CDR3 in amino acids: CASSEGTEVYGYTF. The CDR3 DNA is TGTGCCAGCAGTGAAGGGACAGAGGTCTATGGCTACACCTTC.

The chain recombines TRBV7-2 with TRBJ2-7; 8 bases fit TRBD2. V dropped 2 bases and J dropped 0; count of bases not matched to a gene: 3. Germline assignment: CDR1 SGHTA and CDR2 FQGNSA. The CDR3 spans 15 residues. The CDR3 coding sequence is TGTGCCAGCAGCTTATCTAGCGGGTCCTCCTACGAGCAGTACTTC. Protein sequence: CASSLSSGSSYEQYF.

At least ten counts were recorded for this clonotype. This CDR3 is CASSLVGQGETQYF. The CDR3 DNA reads as TGTGCCAGCAGCTTAGTGGGACAGGGGGAGACCCAGTACTTC. The genes are TRBV11-2 and TRBJ2-5; 10 bases fit TRBD1. Germline V lookup: CDR1 SGHAT, CDR2 FQNNGV. V gave up 1 base and J gave up 5 bases; unmatched junction bases: 1. The CDR3 length is 14 residues.

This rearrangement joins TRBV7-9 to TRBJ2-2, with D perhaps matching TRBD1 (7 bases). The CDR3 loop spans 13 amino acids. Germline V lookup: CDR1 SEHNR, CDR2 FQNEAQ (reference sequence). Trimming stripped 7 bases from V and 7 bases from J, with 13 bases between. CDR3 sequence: CASTTQGGGELFF. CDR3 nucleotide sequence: TGTGCCAGCACCACCCAGGGGGGCGGGGAGCTGTTTTTT.

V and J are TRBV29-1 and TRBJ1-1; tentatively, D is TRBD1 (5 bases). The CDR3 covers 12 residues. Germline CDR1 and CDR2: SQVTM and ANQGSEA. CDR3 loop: CSAGGTNTEAFF. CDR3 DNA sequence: TGCTCCGCCGGGGGGACGAACACTGAAGCTTTCTTT. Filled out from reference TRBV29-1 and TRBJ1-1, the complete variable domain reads SAVISQKPSRDICQRGTSLTIQCQVDSQVTMMFWYRQQPGQSLTLIATANQGSEATYESGFVIDKFPISRPNLTFSTLTVSNMSPEDSSIYLCSAGGTNTEAFFGQGTRLTVV.

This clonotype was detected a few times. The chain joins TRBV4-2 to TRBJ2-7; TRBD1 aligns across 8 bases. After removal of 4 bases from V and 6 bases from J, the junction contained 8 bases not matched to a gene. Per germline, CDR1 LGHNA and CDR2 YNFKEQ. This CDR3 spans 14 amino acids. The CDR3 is CASSRAGQGSEQYF. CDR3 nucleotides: TGTGCCAGCAGCCGTGCCGGACAGGGCTCCGAGCAGTACTTC.

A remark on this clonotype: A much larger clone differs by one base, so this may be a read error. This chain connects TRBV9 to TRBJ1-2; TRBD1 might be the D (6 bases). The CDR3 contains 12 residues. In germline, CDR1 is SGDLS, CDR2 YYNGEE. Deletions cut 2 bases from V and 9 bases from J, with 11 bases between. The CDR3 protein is CASSVGGRCYTF. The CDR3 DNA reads TGTGCCAGCAGCGTTGGGGGCAGGTGCTACACCTTC.

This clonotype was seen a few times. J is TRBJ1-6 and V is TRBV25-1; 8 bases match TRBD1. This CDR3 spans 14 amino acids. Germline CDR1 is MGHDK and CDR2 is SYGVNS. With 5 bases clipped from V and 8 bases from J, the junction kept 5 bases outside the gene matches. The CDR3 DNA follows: TGTGCCAGCAGTCGAAACAGGGGGGATTCACCCCTCCACTTT. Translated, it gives CASSRNRGDSPLHF.

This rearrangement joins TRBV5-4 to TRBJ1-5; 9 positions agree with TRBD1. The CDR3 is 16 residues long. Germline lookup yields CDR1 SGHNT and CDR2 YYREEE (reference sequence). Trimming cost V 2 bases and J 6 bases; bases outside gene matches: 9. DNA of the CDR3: TGTGCCAGCAGCTTACTATGGACAGGGGAAACTCAGCCCCAGCATTTT. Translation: CASSLLWTGETQPQHF.

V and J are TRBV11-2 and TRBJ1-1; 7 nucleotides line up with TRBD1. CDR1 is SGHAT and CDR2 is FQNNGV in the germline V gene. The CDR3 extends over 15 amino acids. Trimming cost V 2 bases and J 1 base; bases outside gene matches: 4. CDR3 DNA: TGTGCCAGCAGCTTATATGGACAGGCGAACACTGAAGCTTTCTTT. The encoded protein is CASSLYGQANTEAFF.

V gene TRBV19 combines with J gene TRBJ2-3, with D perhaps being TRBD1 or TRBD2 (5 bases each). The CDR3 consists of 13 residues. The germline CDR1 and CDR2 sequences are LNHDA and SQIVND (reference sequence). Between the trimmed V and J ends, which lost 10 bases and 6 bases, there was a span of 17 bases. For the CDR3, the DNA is TGTGCCACAGCCCCGGGGCCCGCGGATACGCAGTATTTT. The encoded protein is CATAPGPADTQYF.

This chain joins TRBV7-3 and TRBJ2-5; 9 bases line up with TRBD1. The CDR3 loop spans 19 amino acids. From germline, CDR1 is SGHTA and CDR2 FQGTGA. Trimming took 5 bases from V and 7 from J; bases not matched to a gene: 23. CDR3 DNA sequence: TGTGCCAGCAGCAGAACAGGGGGCACCTCTAGGTCGGGGAAGGCGACCCAGTACTTC. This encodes CASSRTGGTSRSGKATQYF.

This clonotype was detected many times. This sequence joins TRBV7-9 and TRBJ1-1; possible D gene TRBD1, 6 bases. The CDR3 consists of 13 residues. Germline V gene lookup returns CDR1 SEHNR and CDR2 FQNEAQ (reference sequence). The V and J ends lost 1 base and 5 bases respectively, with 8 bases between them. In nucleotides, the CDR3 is TGTGCCAGCAGCTTAGAGGGGGGGACTGAAGCTTTCTTT. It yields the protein CASSLEGGTEAFF.

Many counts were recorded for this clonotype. The DNA for the CDR3 is TGTGCCATCAGTGACCACGACAGGGGAGGGGATCAGCCCCAGCATTTT. This gives the protein CAISDHDRGGDQPQHF. The chain has TRBV10-3 and TRBJ1-5; 8 nucleotides match TRBD1. The CDR3 length is 16 residues. The junction had 9 bases not matched to a gene; V was cut back by 3 bases and J by 5 bases. Germline V gene lookup returns CDR1 ENHRY and CDR2 SYGVKD.

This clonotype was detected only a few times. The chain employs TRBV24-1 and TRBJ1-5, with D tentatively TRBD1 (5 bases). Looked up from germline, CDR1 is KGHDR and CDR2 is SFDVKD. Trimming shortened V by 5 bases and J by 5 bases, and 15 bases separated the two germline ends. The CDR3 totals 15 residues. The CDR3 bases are TGTGCCACCAGTGCTTGGCGGGGGGGAGATCAGCCCCAGCATTTT. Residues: CATSAWRGGDQPQHF.